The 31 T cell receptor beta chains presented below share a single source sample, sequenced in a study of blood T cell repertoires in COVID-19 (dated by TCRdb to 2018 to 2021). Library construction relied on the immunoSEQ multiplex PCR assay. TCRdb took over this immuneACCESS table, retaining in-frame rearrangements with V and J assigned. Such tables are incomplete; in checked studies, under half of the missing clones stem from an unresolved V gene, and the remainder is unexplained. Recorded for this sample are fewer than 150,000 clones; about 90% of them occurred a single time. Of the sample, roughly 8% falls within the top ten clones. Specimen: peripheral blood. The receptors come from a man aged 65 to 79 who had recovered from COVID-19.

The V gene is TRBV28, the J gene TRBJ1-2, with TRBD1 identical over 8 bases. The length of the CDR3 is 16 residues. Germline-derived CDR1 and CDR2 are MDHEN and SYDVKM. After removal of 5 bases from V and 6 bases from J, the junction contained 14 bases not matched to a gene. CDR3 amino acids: CASSPPGQGAVHGYTF. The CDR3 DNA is TGTGCCAGCAGTCCCCCCGGGCAGGGGGCAGTTCATGGCTACACCTTC.

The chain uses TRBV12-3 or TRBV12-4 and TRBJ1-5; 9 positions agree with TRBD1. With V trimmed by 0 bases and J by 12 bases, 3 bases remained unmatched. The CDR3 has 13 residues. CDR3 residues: CASSLADRGNQHF. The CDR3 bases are TGTGCCAGCAGTTTAGCGGACAGGGGCAACCAGCATTTT.

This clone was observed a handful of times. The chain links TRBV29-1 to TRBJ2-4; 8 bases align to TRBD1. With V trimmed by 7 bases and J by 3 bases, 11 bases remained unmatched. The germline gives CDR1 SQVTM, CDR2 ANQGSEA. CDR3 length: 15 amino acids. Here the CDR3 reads CSARSGGADKNIQYF. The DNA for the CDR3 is TGCAGCGCTCGGTCAGGGGGCGCTGACAAAAACATTCAGTACTTC.

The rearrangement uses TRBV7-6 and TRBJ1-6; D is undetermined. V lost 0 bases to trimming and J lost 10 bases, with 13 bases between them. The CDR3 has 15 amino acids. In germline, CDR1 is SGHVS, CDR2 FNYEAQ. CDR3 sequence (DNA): TGTGCCAGCAGCTTAGCCCCGCGGGCCCACTCACCCCTCCACTTT. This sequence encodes CASSLAPRAHSPLHF.

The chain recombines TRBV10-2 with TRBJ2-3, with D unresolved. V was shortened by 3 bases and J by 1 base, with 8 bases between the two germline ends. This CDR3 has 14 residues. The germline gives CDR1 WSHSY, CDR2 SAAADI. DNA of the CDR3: TGCGCCAGCAGTGACAGAATCCGCACAGATACGCAGTATTTT. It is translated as CASSDRIRTDTQYF.

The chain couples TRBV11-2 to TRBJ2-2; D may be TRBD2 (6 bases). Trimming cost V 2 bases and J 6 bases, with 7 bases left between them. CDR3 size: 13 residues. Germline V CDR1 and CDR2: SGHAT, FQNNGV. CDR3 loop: CASSLRRAGELFF. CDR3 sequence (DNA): TGTGCCAGCAGCTTAAGGAGGGCCGGGGAGCTGTTTTTT. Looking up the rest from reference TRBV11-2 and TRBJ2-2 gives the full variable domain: EAGVAQSPRYKIIEKRQSVAFWCNPISGHATLYWYQQILGQGPKLLIQFQNNGVVDDSQLPKDRFSAERLKGVDSTLKIQPAKLEDSAVYLCASSLRRAGELFFGEGSRLTVL.

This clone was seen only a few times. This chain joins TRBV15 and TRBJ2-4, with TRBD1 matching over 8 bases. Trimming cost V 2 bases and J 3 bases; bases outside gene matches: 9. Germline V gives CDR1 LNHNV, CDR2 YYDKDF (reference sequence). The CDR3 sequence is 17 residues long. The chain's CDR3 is CATSRSQGAYGKNIQYF. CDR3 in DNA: TGTGCCACCAGCAGATCTCAGGGGGCTTATGGCAAAAACATTCAGTACTTC.

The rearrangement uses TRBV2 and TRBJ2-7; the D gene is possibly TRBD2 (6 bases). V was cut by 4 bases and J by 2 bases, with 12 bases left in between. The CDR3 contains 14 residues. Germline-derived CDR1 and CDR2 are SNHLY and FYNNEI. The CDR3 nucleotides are TGTGCCAGCAGTGGAGGGACTTATACCTACGAGCAGTACTTC. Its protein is CASSGGTYTYEQYF.

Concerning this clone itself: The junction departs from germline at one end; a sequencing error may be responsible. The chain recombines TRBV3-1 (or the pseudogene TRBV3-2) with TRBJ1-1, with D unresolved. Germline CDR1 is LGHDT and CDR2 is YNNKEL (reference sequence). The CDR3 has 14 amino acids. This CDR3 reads CAGSQDQSRAEAFF. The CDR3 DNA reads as TGTGCCGGCAGCCAAGATCAGTCGAGGGCTGAAGCTTTCTTT.

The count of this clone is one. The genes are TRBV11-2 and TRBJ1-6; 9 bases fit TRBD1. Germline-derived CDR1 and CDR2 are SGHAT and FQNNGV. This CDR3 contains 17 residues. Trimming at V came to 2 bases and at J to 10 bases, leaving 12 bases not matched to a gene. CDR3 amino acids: CASSLLSADRGGSPLHF. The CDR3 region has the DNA TGTGCCAGCAGCTTACTTTCCGCGGACAGGGGTGGATCACCCCTCCACTTT.

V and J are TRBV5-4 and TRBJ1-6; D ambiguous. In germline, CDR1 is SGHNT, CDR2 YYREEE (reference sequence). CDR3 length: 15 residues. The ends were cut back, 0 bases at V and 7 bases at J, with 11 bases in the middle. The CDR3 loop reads CASSLEAGPNSPLHF. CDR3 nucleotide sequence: TGTGCCAGCAGCTTGGAAGCAGGTCCGAATTCACCCCTCCACTTT.

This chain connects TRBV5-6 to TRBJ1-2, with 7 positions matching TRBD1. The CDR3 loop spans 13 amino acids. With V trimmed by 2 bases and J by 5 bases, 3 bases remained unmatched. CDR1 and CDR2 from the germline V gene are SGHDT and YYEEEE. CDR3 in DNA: TGTGCCAGCAGCTTCGGGACAGTATATGGCTACACCTTC. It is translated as CASSFGTVYGYTF. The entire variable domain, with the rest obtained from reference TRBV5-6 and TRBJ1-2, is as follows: DAGVTQSPTHLIKTRGQQVTLRCSPKSGHDTVSWYQQALGQGPQFIFQYYEEEERQRGNFPDRFSGHQFPNYSSELNVNALLLGDSALYLCASSFGTVYGYTFGSGTRLTVV.

The CDR3, as DNA: TGTGCCAGCAACCCAAGGGTCGGGGGGGGCCGAAATGAGCAGTTCTTC. This gives the protein CASNPRVGGGRNEQFF. The chain employs TRBV6-2 or TRBV6-3 and TRBJ2-1; the match to TRBD2 covers 8 bases. The CDR3 has 16 amino acids. Per germline, CDR1 MNHEY and CDR2 SVGEGT. V gave up 7 bases and J gave up 7 bases; unmatched junction bases: 15.

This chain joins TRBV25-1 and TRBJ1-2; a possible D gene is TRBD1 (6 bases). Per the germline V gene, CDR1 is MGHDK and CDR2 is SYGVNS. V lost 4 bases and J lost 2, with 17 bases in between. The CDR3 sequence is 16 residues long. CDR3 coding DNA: TGTGCCAGCAGTGGCCCCACCCCAGGGGCCAACTATGGCTACACCTTC. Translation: CASSGPTPGANYGYTF.

CDR3 sequence reads: CASSSRQDSPLHF. CDR3 coding DNA: TGTGCCAGCAGTTCCAGGCAGGATTCACCCCTCCACTTT. This chain uses TRBV6-5 with TRBJ1-6, with D hard to call. The CDR3 is made up of 13 amino acids. Trimming left V 4 bases short and J 8 bases short, with 9 bases between. CDR1 and CDR2 (germline): MNHEY, SVGAGI.

The CDR3 DNA is TGTGCCAGCAGCATCCGGGATAACTACGAGCAGTACTTC. Protein: CASSIRDNYEQYF. V gene TRBV7-9 combines with J gene TRBJ2-7, with D perhaps TRBD2 (5 bases). This CDR3 is built from 13 residues. The V end lost 5 bases, the J end lost 3 bases, and 11 bases lay between the germline ends. The germline V gene encodes CDR1 SEHNR and CDR2 FQNEAQ (reference sequence).

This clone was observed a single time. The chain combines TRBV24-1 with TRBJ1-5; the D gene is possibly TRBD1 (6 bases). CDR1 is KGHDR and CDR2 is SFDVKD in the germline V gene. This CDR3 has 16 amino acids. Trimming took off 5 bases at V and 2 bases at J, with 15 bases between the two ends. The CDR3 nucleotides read TGTGCCACCAGTGGTACACAGGGAAGTGGCAATCAGCCCCAGCATTTT. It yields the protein CATSGTQGSGNQPQHF.

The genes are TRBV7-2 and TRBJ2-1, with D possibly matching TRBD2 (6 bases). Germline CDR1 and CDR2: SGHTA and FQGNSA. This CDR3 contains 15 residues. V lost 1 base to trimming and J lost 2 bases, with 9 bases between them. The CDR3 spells CASSLDLAPYNEQFF. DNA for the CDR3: TGTGCCAGCAGCTTAGATCTAGCGCCCTACAATGAGCAGTTCTTC.

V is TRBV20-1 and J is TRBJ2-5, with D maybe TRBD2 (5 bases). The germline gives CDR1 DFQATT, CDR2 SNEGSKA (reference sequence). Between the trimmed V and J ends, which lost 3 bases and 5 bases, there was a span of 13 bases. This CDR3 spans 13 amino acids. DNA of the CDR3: TGCAGTGCTAGTGGCGTGACGGGGGAGACCCAGTACTTC. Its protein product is CSASGVTGETQYF.

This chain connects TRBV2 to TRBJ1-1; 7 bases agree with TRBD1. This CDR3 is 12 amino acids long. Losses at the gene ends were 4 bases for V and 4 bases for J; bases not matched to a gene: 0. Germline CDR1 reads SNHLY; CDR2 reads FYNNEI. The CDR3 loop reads CASSGTGTEAFF. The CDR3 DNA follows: TGTGCCAGCAGTGGGACAGGCACTGAAGCTTTCTTT.

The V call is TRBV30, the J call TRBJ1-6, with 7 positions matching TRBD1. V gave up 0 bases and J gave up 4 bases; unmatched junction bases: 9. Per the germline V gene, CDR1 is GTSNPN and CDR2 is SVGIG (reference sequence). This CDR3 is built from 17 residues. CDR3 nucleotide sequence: TGTGCCTGGAGTGTTGACGGGACAGTTCTATATAATTCACCCCTCCACTTT. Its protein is CAWSVDGTVLYNSPLHF.

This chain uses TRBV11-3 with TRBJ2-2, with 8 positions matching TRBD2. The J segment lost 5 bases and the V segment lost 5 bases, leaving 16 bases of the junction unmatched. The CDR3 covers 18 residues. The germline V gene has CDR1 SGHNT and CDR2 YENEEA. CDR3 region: CASSLSLSGSGETGELFF. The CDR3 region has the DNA TGTGCCAGCAGCCTAAGCCTCAGCGGGAGTGGAGAGACCGGGGAGCTGTTTTTT.

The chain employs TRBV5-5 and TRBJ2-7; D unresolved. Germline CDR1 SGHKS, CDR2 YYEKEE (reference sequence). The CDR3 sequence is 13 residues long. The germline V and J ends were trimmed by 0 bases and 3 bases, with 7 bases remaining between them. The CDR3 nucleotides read TGTGCCAGCAGCTTGGTTGTAGACTACGAGCAGTACTTC. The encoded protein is CASSLVVDYEQYF.

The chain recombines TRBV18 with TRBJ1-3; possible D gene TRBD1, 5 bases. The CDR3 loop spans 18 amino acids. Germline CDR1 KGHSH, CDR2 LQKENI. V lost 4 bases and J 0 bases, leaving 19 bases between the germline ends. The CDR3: CASSLTFGRVTSGNTIYF. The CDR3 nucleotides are TGTGCCAGCTCACTAACCTTCGGCAGGGTCACCTCTGGAAACACCATATATTTT.

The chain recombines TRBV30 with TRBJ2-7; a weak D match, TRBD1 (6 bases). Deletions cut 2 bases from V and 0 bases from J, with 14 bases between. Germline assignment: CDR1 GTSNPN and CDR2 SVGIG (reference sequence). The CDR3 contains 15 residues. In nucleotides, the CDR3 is TGTGCCTGGAGTACTAAACAGGGATCCTCCTACGAGCAGTACTTC. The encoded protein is CAWSTKQGSSYEQYF.

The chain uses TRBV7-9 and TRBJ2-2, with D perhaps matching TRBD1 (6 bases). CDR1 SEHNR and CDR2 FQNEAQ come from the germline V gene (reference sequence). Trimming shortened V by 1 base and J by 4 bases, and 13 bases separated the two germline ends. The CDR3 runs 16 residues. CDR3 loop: CASSLVGGVGTGELFF. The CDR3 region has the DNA TGTGCCAGCAGCTTAGTTGGGGGCGTAGGCACCGGGGAGCTGTTTTTT.

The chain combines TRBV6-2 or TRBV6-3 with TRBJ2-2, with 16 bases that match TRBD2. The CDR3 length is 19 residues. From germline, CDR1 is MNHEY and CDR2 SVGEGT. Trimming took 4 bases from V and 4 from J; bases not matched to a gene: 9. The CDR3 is CASSSGTSGRALGTGELFF. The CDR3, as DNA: TGTGCCAGCAGTTCCGGGACTAGCGGGAGGGCCCTAGGCACCGGGGAGCTGTTTTTT.

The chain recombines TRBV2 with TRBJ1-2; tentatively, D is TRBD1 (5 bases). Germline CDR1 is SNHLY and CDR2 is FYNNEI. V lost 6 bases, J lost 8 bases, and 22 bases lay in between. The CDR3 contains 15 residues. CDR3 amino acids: CASSNRGGSLPGYTF. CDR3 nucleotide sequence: TGTGCCAGCAGCAACCGGGGGGGGAGCCTTCCCGGCTACACCTTC.

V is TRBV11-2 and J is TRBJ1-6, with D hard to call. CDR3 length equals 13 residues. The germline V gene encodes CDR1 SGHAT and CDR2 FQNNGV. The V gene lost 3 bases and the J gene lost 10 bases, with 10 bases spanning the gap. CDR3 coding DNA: TGTGCCAGCAGCTTCTCGGACTTCTCACCCCTCCACTTT. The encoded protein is CASSFSDFSPLHF.

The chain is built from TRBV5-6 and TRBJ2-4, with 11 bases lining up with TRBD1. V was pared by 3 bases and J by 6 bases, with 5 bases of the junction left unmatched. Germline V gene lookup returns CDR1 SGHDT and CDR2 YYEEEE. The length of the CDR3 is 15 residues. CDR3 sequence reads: CASSSMGQGGNIQYF. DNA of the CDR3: TGTGCCAGCAGCTCGATGGGACAGGGGGGAAACATTCAGTACTTC.

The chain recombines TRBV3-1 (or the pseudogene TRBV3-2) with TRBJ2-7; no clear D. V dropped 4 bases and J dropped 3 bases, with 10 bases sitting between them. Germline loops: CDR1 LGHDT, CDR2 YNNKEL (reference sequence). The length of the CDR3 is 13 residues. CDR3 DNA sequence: TGTGCCAGCAGCCCCTGGTCGGGCTACGAGCAGTACTTC. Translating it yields CASSPWSGYEQYF.